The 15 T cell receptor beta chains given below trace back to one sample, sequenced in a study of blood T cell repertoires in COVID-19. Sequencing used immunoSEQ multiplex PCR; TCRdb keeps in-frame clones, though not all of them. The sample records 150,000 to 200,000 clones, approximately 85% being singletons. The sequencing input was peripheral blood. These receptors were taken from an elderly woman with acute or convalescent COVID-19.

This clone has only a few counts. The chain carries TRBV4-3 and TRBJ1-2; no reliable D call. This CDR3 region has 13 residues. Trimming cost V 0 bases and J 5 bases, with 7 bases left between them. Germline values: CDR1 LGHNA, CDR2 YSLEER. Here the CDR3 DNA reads TGCGCCAGCAGCCAAGACAGGAAGTATGGCTACACCTTC. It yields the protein CASSQDRKYGYTF.

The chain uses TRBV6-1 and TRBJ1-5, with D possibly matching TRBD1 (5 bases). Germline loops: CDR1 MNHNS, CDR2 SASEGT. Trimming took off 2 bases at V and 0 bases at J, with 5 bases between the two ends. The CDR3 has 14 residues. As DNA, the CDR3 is TGTGCCAGCAGTGAACAGGGTAGCAATCAGCCCCAGCATTTT. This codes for CASSEQGSNQPQHF.

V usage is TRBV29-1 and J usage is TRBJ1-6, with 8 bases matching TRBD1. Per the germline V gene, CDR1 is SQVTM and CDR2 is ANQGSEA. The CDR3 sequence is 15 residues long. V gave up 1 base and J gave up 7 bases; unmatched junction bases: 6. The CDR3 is CSVEVDGTGNSPLHF. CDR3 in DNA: TGCAGCGTTGAAGTAGATGGGACAGGAAATTCACCCCTCCACTTT.

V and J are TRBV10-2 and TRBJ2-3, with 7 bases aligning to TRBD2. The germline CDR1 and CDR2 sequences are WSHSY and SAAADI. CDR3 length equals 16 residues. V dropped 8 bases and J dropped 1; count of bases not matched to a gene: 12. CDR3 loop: CASLRLSGLRTDTQYF. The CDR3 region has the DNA TGCGCCAGCCTCAGACTTAGCGGGCTACGCACAGATACGCAGTATTTT.

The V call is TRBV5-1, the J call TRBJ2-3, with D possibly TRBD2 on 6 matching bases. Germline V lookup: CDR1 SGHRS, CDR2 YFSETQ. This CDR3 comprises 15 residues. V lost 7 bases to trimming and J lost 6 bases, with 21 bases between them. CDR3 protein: CASDQGTFDGDTQYF. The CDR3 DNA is TGCGCCAGCGACCAAGGGACTTTCGATGGGGATACGCAGTATTTT.

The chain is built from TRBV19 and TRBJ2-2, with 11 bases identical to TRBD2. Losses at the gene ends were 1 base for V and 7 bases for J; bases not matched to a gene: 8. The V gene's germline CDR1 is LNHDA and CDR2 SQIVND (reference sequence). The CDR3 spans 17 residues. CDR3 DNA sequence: TGTGCCAGTAGTATAGTGGTAGCGGGAGGGCCTAACGGGGAGCTGTTTTTT. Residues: CASSIVVAGGPNGELFF.

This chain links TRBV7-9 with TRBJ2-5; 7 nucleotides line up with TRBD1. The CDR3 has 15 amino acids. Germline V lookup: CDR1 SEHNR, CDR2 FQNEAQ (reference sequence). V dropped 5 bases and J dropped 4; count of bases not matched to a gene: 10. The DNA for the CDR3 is TGTGCCAGCAGCCTTGTTGACAGGGCTGTAGAGACCCAGTACTTC. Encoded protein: CASSLVDRAVETQYF.

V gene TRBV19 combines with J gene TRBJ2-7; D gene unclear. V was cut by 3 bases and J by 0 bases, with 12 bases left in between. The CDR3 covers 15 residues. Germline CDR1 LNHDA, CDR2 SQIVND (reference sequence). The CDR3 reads CASSIGLLSSYEQYF. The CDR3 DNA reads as TGTGCCAGTAGTATTGGTCTGTTGAGCTCCTACGAGCAGTACTTC.

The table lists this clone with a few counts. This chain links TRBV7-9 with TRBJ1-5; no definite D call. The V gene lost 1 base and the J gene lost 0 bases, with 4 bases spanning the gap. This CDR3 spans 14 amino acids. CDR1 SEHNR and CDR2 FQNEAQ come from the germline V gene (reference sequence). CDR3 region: CASSLGYSNQPQHF. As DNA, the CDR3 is TGTGCCAGCAGCTTAGGTTATAGCAATCAGCCCCAGCATTTT. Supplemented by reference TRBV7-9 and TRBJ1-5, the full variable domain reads DTGVSQNPRHKITKRGQNVTFRCDPISEHNRLYWYRQTLGQGPEFLTYFQNEAQLEKSRLLSDRFSAERPKGSFSTLEIQRTEQGDSAMYLCASSLGYSNQPQHFGDGTRLSIL.

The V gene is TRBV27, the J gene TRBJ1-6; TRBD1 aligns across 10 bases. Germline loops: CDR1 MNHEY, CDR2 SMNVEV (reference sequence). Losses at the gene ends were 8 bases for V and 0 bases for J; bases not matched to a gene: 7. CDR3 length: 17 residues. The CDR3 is CASQGQGRASYNSPLHF. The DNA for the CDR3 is TGTGCCAGCCAGGGACAGGGGCGGGCCTCCTATAATTCACCCCTCCACTTT.

The CDR3 coding sequence is TGTGCCAGCAGCTTGCCGGGACAGAACTATGGCTACACCTTC. It is translated as CASSLPGQNYGYTF. The rearrangement uses TRBV5-4 and TRBJ1-2; 7 bases are a match to TRBD1. Germline CDR1 reads SGHNT; CDR2 reads YYREEE (reference sequence). V lost 1 base to trimming and J lost 2 bases; unmatched junction nucleotides: 2. The CDR3 extends over 14 amino acids.

The CDR3 spells CSVPGQGNSYEQYF. The CDR3 nucleotides are TGCAGCGTTCCCGGACAGGGGAACTCCTACGAGCAGTACTTC. V usage is TRBV29-1 and J usage is TRBJ2-7; 9 bases line up with TRBD1. Germline V gene data show CDR1 as SQVTM and CDR2 as ANQGSEA. This CDR3 region has 14 residues. The trim removed 5 bases at V and 0 bases at J, leaving 5 bases unmatched.

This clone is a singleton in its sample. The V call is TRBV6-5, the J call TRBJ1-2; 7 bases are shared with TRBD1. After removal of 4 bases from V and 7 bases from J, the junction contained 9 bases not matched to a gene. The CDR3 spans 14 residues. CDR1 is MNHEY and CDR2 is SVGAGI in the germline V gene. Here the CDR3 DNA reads TGTGCCAGCAGTTTTGACAGGGAGTCGTTTGGCTACACCTTC. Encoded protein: CASSFDRESFGYTF.

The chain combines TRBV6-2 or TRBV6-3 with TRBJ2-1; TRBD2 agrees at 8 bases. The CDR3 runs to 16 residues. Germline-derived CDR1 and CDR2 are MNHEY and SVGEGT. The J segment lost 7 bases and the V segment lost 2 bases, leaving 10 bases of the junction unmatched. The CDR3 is CASSYPTSGPSNEQFF. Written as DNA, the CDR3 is TGTGCCAGCAGTTACCCCACTAGCGGCCCTTCAAATGAGCAGTTCTTC.

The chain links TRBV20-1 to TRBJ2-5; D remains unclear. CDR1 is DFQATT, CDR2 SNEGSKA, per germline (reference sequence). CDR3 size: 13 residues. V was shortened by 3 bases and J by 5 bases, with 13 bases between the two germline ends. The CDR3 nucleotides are TGCAGTGCTAGTCAACCCCCACGGGAGACCCAGTACTTC. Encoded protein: CSASQPPRETQYF.